This TCR beta chain was obtained from a study of blood T cells in healthy people across ages (dated by TCRdb to about 2015). Regarding the complete study: In model experiments, template switching captured roughly one uniquely barcoded TCR beta cDNA molecule for every two T cells. Two additional independent replicas of 1 million unique cDNA reads from the same blood draw were analyzed for two donors (one aged 18 to 30 and one aged 80 or older). To avoid experimental bias, donors of different ages were spread randomly across the sequencing lanes. Four age groups were formed from the donors: young (average around 15 years), middle-aged (approximately 40), aged (roughly 58) and long-lived (more than 75). Age-related changes in TCR beta repertoire diversity were measured in the study by deep sequencing normalized with unique cDNA molecular identifiers.

The donors were roughly 39 Caucasian individuals from Russia, aged roughly 6 to 90 years, who were systemically healthy. Around 9.9 milliliters of peripheral blood were collected from each donor into EDTA-treated Vacutainer tubes. PBMCs were isolated by Ficoll-Paque density-gradient centrifugation, with at least 6 million obtained per sample. Trizol reagent was used to extract total RNA from the PBMCs, yielding at least 5.5 micrograms per sample. For every donor, flow cytometry on a PBMC aliquot measured the percentage of naive CD45RAhigh/CD27high T cells. Overall study outcomes, separate from this receptor: There was a strong correlation between observed TCR beta diversity and the percentage of naive T cells measured by flow cytometry. Because profiling used bulk unsorted PBMCs, naive and antigen-experienced compartments could not be compared conclusively. Estimates of total diversity based on one million sequenced T cells were considered lower bounds and underestimates. Because donor CMV infection status was unknown, age-related changes in expanded clonotypes were potentially confounded. As age increased, observed TCR beta diversity per million T cells dropped in a roughly linear way, and a significant reduction was already evident by age around 41. The long-lived group showed more naive CD4+ T cells, fewer expanded clones and increased TCR diversity than the aged group, suggesting age selection.

Libraries were prepared through 5' RACE. TCRdb names Illumina HiSeq 2500 as the instrument used. The second PCR ran for roughly 7 to 12 cycles and used a J-beta primer mix along with a sample-barcoded 5' primer. A unique molecular identifier was introduced onto each TCR beta cDNA molecule by a template-switch 5' adaptor carrying 12 random nucleotides. Each sample yielded at least 2.5 million CDR3-containing paired-end reads. All of the RNA was converted into first-strand cDNA using the Mint cDNA synthesis kit, with a TRBC-specific oligonucleotide serving as the primer. All cDNA was treated with uracil-DNA glycosylase and then went through a first 18-cycle PCR with the universal primers M1SS and BC2_uni_R. Regarding the original processing steps: Each sample was normalized by randomly selecting 1 million high-quality reads, each carrying a distinct molecular identifier. Reads with shared molecular identifiers were discarded instead of being binned into consensus sequences. CDR3 identification, clonotype clustering and error correction used MiTCR with a Q25 quality threshold and the strictest error-elimination algorithm. A nonparametric unseen species model with Euler transformation was used to estimate lower-bound total TCR beta diversity. Through fastp at Q25 and MiXCR, TCRdb rebuilt clones from the public reads, retaining in-frame beta chains. Here each entry gathers all rows of one CDR3 protein and keeps the most common genes and DNA. Clone size and V and J calls follow TCRdb, not the original study. The sample includes around 870,000 distinct CDR3 sequences, with 29% observed a single time. Approximately 15% of the sample is held by the ten biggest clonotypes.

This clonotype was counted ten times or more. Its antigen has not been determined. There are no base qualities to consult, and no much larger clone falls within one base. The sequenced sample consisted of blood. This TCR was recovered from a woman aged 80 or over in good health.

The CDR3: CSARDGASGGYEQYF. The bases read TGCAGTGCTAGAGATGGGGCTAGCGGGGGGTACGAGCAGTACTTC. Recombination connected TRBV20-1 to TRBJ2-7, with 11 bases matching TRBD2. The cysteine opens and the phenylalanine closes a CDR3 of 15 amino acids. Just CDR3 DNA is preserved here, 45 bases in frame from base 1. Trimming removed 0 bases from V and 4 bases from J; the gene matches leave 5 bases unexplained. Sequences DFQATT (CDR1) and SNEGSKA (CDR2) are obtained from the germline V gene (reference sequence).